Shown below are 26 T cell receptor beta chains from a single sample sequenced in a study of post-analysis software for immune sequencing data. Presence of unique molecular identifiers characterized the TCR beta cDNA libraries. Via MiXCR, TCRdb re-called the PCR reads, giving one row per CDR3 protein. This table has about 570,000 distinct CDR3 sequences, 34% appearing once. General study results and limits: There were a few TRBV segments more frequent in patients than controls, and TRBV5-6, TRBV5-1 and TRBV20-1 were among them.

Their cognate antigens are unknown. Input material: blood. These TCRs come from a girl under 18 with multiple sclerosis.

This clonotype was seen a few times. This chain joins TRBV29-1 and TRBJ1-2; D is perhaps TRBD1 (6 bases). Germline assignment: CDR1 SQVTM and CDR2 ANQGSEA. The CDR3 loop spans 11 amino acids. Trimming cost V 7 bases and J 8 bases, with 14 bases left between them. The CDR3 sequence: CSAARGDGYTF. The CDR3 coding sequence is TGCAGCGCCGCCAGGGGCGACGGCTACACCTTC.

This clonotype has only a few counts. The V gene is TRBV21-1, the J gene TRBJ2-1; the table calls TRBD2, which could not be checked here. TRBV21-1 is annotated as a pseudogene. The CDR3 consists of 18 residues. The CDR3 DNA reads TGTGCCAGCAGCAAAGACCAAACTAGCGGGGGGTCCTACAATGAGCAGTTCTTC. Encoded protein: CASSKDQTSGGSYNEQFF.

V and J are TRBV5-1 and TRBJ2-1; TRBD2 agrees at 11 bases. The germline CDR1 and CDR2 sequences are SGHRS and YFSETQ. The CDR3 is 16 residues long. Trimming at V came to 1 base and at J to 4 bases, leaving 4 bases not matched to a gene. The CDR3 protein is CASSLYSSGGYNEQFF. CDR3 DNA: TGCGCCAGCAGCTTGTATTCTAGCGGGGGGTACAATGAGCAGTTCTTC.

This rearrangement joins TRBV20-1 to TRBJ2-5, with 9 nucleotides matching TRBD2. This CDR3 spans 14 amino acids. The V and J ends lost 6 bases and 2 bases, in that order; junction bases with no gene match: 7. Germline assignment: CDR1 DFQATT and CDR2 SNEGSKA (reference sequence). This chain's CDR3 is CSAAPGLAQETQYF. In DNA, the CDR3 is TGCAGTGCCGCACCGGGACTAGCACAAGAGACCCAGTACTTC.

CDR3 DNA: TGCAGTGCTCCCCGACAAACCCCCCTCTCCTACAATGAGCAGTTCTTC. Translation: CSAPRQTPLSYNEQFF. This chain connects TRBV20-1 to TRBJ2-1; D unresolved. Germline loops: CDR1 DFQATT, CDR2 SNEGSKA (reference sequence). The CDR3 contains 16 residues. The V gene lost 5 bases and the J gene lost 0 bases, with 17 bases spanning the gap.

This clonotype was detected only a few times. The chain uses TRBV10-2 and TRBJ2-7; tentative D call: TRBD2 (5 bases). The better agreement between TRBJ2-5 and the DNA end casts doubt on the J call. Germline CDR1 is WSHSY and CDR2 is SAAADI. The CDR3 has 16 residues. The CDR3 DNA reads as TGCGCCAGCAGCCCGAGAGGGCTAGTCGGCGTGGAGACCCAGTACTTC. Translating it yields CASSPRGLVGVETQYF.

J is TRBJ1-4 and V is TRBV5-1; 10 nucleotides match TRBD1. V was clipped by 0 bases and J by 11 bases; unmatched bases: 10. Germline V CDR1 and CDR2: SGHRS, YFSETQ. The CDR3 covers 16 residues. As DNA, the CDR3 is TGCGCCAGCAGCTTGGAGTCCGGGACAGGGGTCCCCAAACTGTTTTTT. Translation: CASSLESGTGVPKLFF.

In its sample, this clonotype was seen a few times. The rearrangement uses TRBV5-1 and TRBJ2-5, with 7 positions matching TRBD1. The germline gives CDR1 SGHRS, CDR2 YFSETQ. Germline trimming cut 6 bases from V and 2 bases from J; bases unmatched to any gene: 1. This CDR3 comprises 12 residues. CDR3 nucleotide sequence: TGCGCCAGCACGGGACAGCAAGAGACCCAGTACTTC. Translating it yields CASTGQQETQYF.

The chain uses TRBV6-5 and TRBJ1-2; 10 bases fit TRBD1. Germline lookup yields CDR1 MNHEY and CDR2 SVGAGI. The CDR3 runs to 15 residues. V lost 4 bases to trimming and J lost 3 bases; unmatched junction nucleotides: 5. The CDR3 spells CASSFGQGVYYGYTF. The CDR3 nucleotides are TGTGCCAGCAGTTTTGGACAGGGGGTCTACTATGGCTACACCTTC.

For this clonotype: This clone may be a read error of a much larger clone one base away. V usage is TRBV25-1 and J usage is TRBJ2-4; tentative D call: TRBD1 (6 bases). Gene TRBJ2-7 matches the end of the DNA better, so the J call may be wrong. Germline CDR1 is MGHDK and CDR2 is SYGVNS. The CDR3 has 16 residues. The CDR3 loop is CASSGHRVSGVYEQYF. The CDR3 coding sequence is TGTGCCAGCAGTGGACACAGGGTGTCTGGGGTCTACGAGCAGTACTTC.

The chain links TRBV20-1 to TRBJ1-2; possible D gene TRBD1, 6 bases. Trimming took 7 bases from V and 8 from J, leaving 17 bases between them. This CDR3 spans 12 amino acids. The germline CDR1 and CDR2 sequences are DFQATT and SNEGSKA (reference sequence). CDR3 bases: TGCAGTGGCGACCTGGGGGCCAGGGGCTACACCTTC. It translates to CSGDLGARGYTF.

The chain recombines TRBV11-2 with TRBJ2-1; D gene ambiguous. The length of the CDR3 is 11 residues. V was cut by 5 bases and J by 5 bases, with 4 bases left in between. Germline loops: CDR1 SGHAT, CDR2 FQNNGV. Here the CDR3 DNA reads TGTGCCAGCAGCAAAAACAATGAGCAGTTCTTC. Residues: CASSKNNEQFF.

This chain uses TRBV20-1 with TRBJ2-1, with D perhaps matching TRBD1 (6 bases). The DNA end is a closer match to TRBJ2-7, so the J assignment may be wrong. Germline CDR1 DFQATT, CDR2 SNEGSKA (reference sequence). This CDR3 spans 16 amino acids. The CDR3 is CSARYYAGARYNEQYF. In DNA, the CDR3 is TGCAGTGCTAGATATTACGCAGGGGCTCGCTACAATGAGCAGTACTTC.

The chain employs TRBV27 and TRBJ2-4; 12 positions agree with TRBD2. This CDR3 is 16 amino acids long. From germline, CDR1 is MNHEY and CDR2 SMNVEV (reference sequence). V gave up 6 bases and J gave up 3 bases; unmatched junction bases: 6. The CDR3 DNA follows: TGTGCCAGCAGCGAACTAGCGGGGGGACTCAAAAACATTCAGTACTTC. The encoded protein is CASSELAGGLKNIQYF.

The V call is TRBV29-1, the J call TRBJ1-2; 8 bases fit TRBD1. The CDR3 spans 13 residues. Germline lookup yields CDR1 SQVTM and CDR2 ANQGSEA. V was clipped by 4 bases and J by 2 bases; unmatched bases: 3. In DNA, the CDR3 is TGCAGCGTTGCAGGGGGCCTCAACTATGGCTACACCTTC. Translated, it gives CSVAGGLNYGYTF.

The genes are TRBV5-1 and TRBJ2-3, with D maybe TRBD2 (6 bases). Germline V gene sequence: CDR1 SGHRS, CDR2 YFSETQ. The ends were cut back, 3 bases at V and 0 bases at J, with 8 bases in the middle. The CDR3 runs to 14 residues. For the CDR3, the DNA is TGCGCCAGCAGCTGGGGGGTTAGCACAGATACGCAGTATTTT. Amino acid sequence: CASSWGVSTDTQYF.

This sequence joins TRBV3-1 and TRBJ2-7; 8 bases match TRBD1. CDR1 is LGHDT, CDR2 YNNKEL, per germline (reference sequence). This CDR3 is built from 14 residues. J lost 1 base, V lost 3 bases, and 2 bases had no gene match. The CDR3 spells CASSQRTGSYEQYF. DNA for the CDR3: TGTGCCAGCAGCCAGAGGACAGGGTCCTACGAGCAGTACTTC.

The table lists this clonotype with a few counts. The V call is TRBV20-1, the J call TRBJ1-1, with D maybe TRBD1 (5 bases). Trimming stripped 4 bases from V and 0 bases from J, with 9 bases between. CDR1 DFQATT and CDR2 SNEGSKA come from the germline V gene (reference sequence). The CDR3 length is 13 residues. CDR3 sequence reads: CSAKDNLNTEAFF. The CDR3 DNA follows: TGCAGTGCTAAGGACAATCTGAACACTGAAGCTTTCTTT.

CDR3 protein: CASSNRGETQYF. The CDR3 coding sequence is TGTGCCAGCAGCAACAGGGGGGAGACCCAGTACTTC. The chain recombines TRBV27 with TRBJ2-5; TRBD1 matches at 8 bases. The V gene end was trimmed by 6 bases and the J gene end by 5 bases; junction bases not matched to a gene: 2. The CDR3 is made up of 12 amino acids. CDR1 is MNHEY and CDR2 is SMNVEV in the germline V gene (reference sequence).

The V and J genes are TRBV20-1 and TRBJ1-6; 11 positions agree with TRBD1. This CDR3 is 16 amino acids long. Germline V gene data show CDR1 as DFQATT and CDR2 as SNEGSKA (reference sequence). V lost 5 bases to trimming and J lost 10 bases; unmatched junction nucleotides: 13. The CDR3 nucleotides are TGCAGTGCTTGGCCGGGACAGGGGGTTCTAGGGTCACCCCTCCACTTT. Its translation: CSAWPGQGVLGSPLHF.

The chain joins TRBV7-2 to TRBJ2-1, with 10 positions matching TRBD1. This CDR3 contains 17 residues. CDR1 and CDR2 (germline): SGHTA, FQGNSA. Germline trimming cut 3 bases from V and 0 bases from J; bases unmatched to any gene: 5. The chain's CDR3 is CASSFDRGLSSYNEQFF. As DNA, the CDR3 is TGTGCCAGCAGCTTCGACAGGGGGCTAAGCTCCTACAATGAGCAGTTCTTC.

The chain has TRBV5-1 and TRBJ2-5, with 8 positions matching TRBD1. Trimming took 5 bases from V and 0 from J; bases not matched to a gene: 15. The CDR3 contains 18 residues. Germline V lookup: CDR1 SGHRS, CDR2 YFSETQ. The CDR3 reads CASRSSRGPDSNQETQYF. In nucleotides, the CDR3 is TGCGCCAGCAGATCCTCCAGGGGGCCAGACTCCAACCAAGAGACCCAGTACTTC.

This chain joins TRBV6-1 and TRBJ2-1; 12 nucleotides align to TRBD2. Per the germline V gene, CDR1 is MNHNS and CDR2 is SASEGT. This CDR3 comprises 21 residues. J lost 0 bases, V lost 6 bases, and 18 bases had no gene match. CDR3 bases: TGTGCCAGCAGAGAACCGACGGGACTAGCGGGTTCGGGGAGCTCCTACAATGAGCAGTTCTTC. Amino acids: CASREPTGLAGSGSSYNEQFF.

This clonotype was picked up a small number of times. The rearrangement links TRBV6-2 or TRBV6-3 to TRBJ1-2, with D unclear. The CDR3 runs to 17 residues. Deletions cut 6 bases from V and 4 bases from J, with 24 bases between. Germline CDR1 MNHEY, CDR2 SVGEGT. The CDR3 nucleotides read TGTGCCAGCAGACGCTCGGCCAGGCGGCACCTCCCCTATGGCTACACCTTC. Translating it yields CASRRSARRHLPYGYTF.

The rearrangement uses TRBV2 and TRBJ1-2; D remains unclear. This CDR3 spans 15 amino acids. V lost 3 bases to trimming and J lost 5 bases, with 16 bases between them. Germline CDR1 reads SNHLY; CDR2 reads FYNNEI. This CDR3 reads CASSEMEGEFYGYTF. Here the CDR3 DNA reads TGTGCCAGCAGTGAGATGGAAGGAGAGTTTTATGGCTACACCTTC. The variable domain in full, with the rest retrieved from reference TRBV2 and TRBJ1-2, is EPEVTQTPSHQVTQMGQEVILRCVPISNHLYFYWYRQILGQKVEFLVSFYNNEISEKSEIFDDQFSVERPDGSNFTLKIRSTKLEDSAMYFCASSEMEGEFYGYTFGSGTRLTVV.

The chain employs TRBV12-3 or TRBV12-4 and TRBJ2-1; D gene ambiguous. Trimming stripped 0 bases from V and 9 bases from J, with 6 bases between. CDR3 length: 12 residues. The CDR3 DNA reads as TGTGCCAGCAGTTTAGCGCTCGTTGAGCAGTTCTTC. Translated: CASSLALVEQFF.